A selection of T cell receptor beta chains follows, all from one sample in a study of T cells in Graves' hyperthyroidism and ophthalmopathy. TCRdb itself ran the multiplex PCR reads through MiXCR, one entry per CDR3 protein. The sample carries hundreds of thousands of distinct CDR3 sequences, about 14% recorded once. The specimen sequenced was blood. Source of these receptors: a woman between 45 and 65 years old with Graves' ophthalmopathy. Both conserved end residues are part of each CDR3. D genes are given only for firm matches. The size field is filled for only some rows; it gives once, few, many or a size class.

CASSLFASGNTDTQYF | TGTGCCAGCAGCTTGTTTGCTAGCGGGAACACAGATACGCAGTATTTT | few | TRBD2 | TRBJ2-3 | TRBV5-8
CASRSGSNEQYF | TGTGCCAGCAGGAGCGGGAGCAACGAGCAGTACTTC | many | TRBD2 | TRBJ2-7 | TRBV28
CASSLAPKNTGELFF | TGTGCCAGCAGTTTAGCTCCGAAAAACACCGGGGAGCTGTTTTTT | few | - | TRBJ2-2 | TRBV12-3/TRBV12-4
CASSQSGSPNTQYF | TGTGCCAGCAGCCAAAGCGGTAGCCCGAATACGCAGTATTTT | - | - | TRBJ2-3 | TRBV14
CASSLGQSNEKLFF | TGTGCCAGCAGCTTGGGACAGAGCAATGAAAAACTGTTTTTT | - | - | TRBJ1-4 | TRBV5-5
CASRKDRTAISYEQYF | TGTGCCAGCAGGAAAGATCGGACAGCTATCTCCTACGAGCAGTACTTC | - | - | TRBJ2-7 | TRBV2
CASSIGQTGNQPQHF | TGTGCCAGTAGTATAGGACAAACCGGCAATCAGCCCCAGCATTTT | - | - | TRBJ1-5 | TRBV19
CASSQTRQGLLSGELFF | TGTGCCAGCAGCCAGACTCGACAGGGTTTGTTATCCGGGGAGCTGTTTTTT | many | TRBD1 | TRBJ2-2 | TRBV12-3/TRBV12-4
CAWRGHLNTEAFF | TGTGCCTGGAGGGGACATTTGAACACTGAAGCTTTCTTT | many | - | TRBJ1-1 | TRBV30
CASSQDRTDTQYF | TGTGCCAGCAGCCAAGATAGAACAGATACGCAGTATTTT | many | - | TRBJ2-3 | TRBV3-1
CSVHSGRGYEQYF | TGCAGCGTTCATAGCGGGAGAGGCTACGAGCAGTACTTC | many | TRBD2 | TRBJ2-7 | TRBV29-1
CASRPQAGGTEAFF | TGTGCCAGCAGACCTCAGGCGGGGGGCACTGAAGCTTTCTTT | many | - | TRBJ1-1 | TRBV28
CASSVGLADSYEQYF | TGTGCCAGCAGCGTTGGACTAGCGGACTCCTACGAGCAGTACTTC | - | TRBD2 | TRBJ2-7 | TRBV5-8
CASSLTLAGVVEQFF | TGTGCCAGCAGTTTAACCCTAGCGGGAGTGGTTGAGCAGTTCTTC | many | TRBD2 | TRBJ2-1 | TRBV28
CASIGQGNSPLHF | TGTGCCAGCATAGGACAGGGCAATTCACCCCTCCACTTT | many | TRBD1 | TRBJ1-6 | TRBV2
CASSQDLGATEEQYF | TGTGCCAGCAGCCAAGACCTCGGGGCGACAGAAGAGCAGTACTTC | - | - | TRBJ2-7 | TRBV3-1
CASSEAPDRKNEKLFF | TGCGCCAGCAGCGAAGCCCCGGACAGGAAAAATGAAAAACTGTTTTTT | - | TRBD1 | TRBJ1-4 | TRBV11-1
CASSRDRADEKLFF | TGTGCCAGCAGCCGGGACAGGGCGGATGAAAAACTGTTTTTT | - | TRBD1 | TRBJ1-4 | TRBV7-9
CSVSTGLSTDTQYF | TGCAGCGTGTCAACAGGGCTAAGCACAGATACGCAGTATTTT | many | - | TRBJ2-3 | TRBV29-1
CASSITLAGAPYEQYF | TGTGCCAGTAGTATCACCTTAGCGGGAGCCCCCTACGAGCAGTACTTC | many | TRBD2 | TRBJ2-7 | TRBV19
CATSLFPGAERAFF | TGTGCCACCAGCTTGTTTCCGGGGGCTGAAAGGGCTTTCTTT | - | - | TRBJ1-1 | TRBV15
CASSIVGSLHEQYF | TGTGCCAGTAGTATAGTGGGGAGTCTCCACGAGCAGTACTTC | - | - | TRBJ2-7 | TRBV19
CASSPRLEGTKNIQYF | TGTGCCAGCAGCCCTCGACTAGAGGGAACCAAAAACATTCAGTACTTC | many | - | TRBJ2-4 | TRBV7-8
CSASGPLAKNIQYF | TGCAGTGCTAGTGGGCCGCTAGCCAAAAACATTCAGTACTTC | - | - | TRBJ2-4 | TRBV20-1
CATSDLGREEETQYF | TGTGCCACCAGTGATTTAGGCAGGGAAGAAGAGACCCAGTACTTC | - | - | TRBJ2-5 | TRBV24-1
CASSDREQYTEAFF | TGTGCCAGCAGTGACAGGGAGCAGTACACTGAAGCTTTCTTT | - | - | TRBJ1-1 | TRBV2
CASSYSARTFEQYF | TGTGCCAGCAGTTACTCAGCGAGAACTTTCGAGCAGTACTTC | few | - | TRBJ2-7 | TRBV6-2/TRBV6-3
CASSHGIALAKNIQYF | TGTGCCAGCAGCCACGGTATCGCTCTAGCCAAAAACATTCAGTACTTC | - | - | TRBJ2-4 | TRBV3-1
CASSIDSGYTDTQYF | TGTGCCAGTAGTATAGATAGCGGCTACACAGATACGCAGTATTTT | few | - | TRBJ2-3 | TRBV19
CASSAQPGDNYGYTF | TGTGCCAGTAGTGCACAACCGGGGGACAACTATGGCTACACCTTC | many | - | TRBJ1-2 | TRBV19
CASSQGGVHYNSPLHF | TGTGCCAGCAGCCAAGGAGGCGTTCACTATAATTCACCCCTCCACTTT | - | - | TRBJ1-6 | TRBV14
CATKIRNTGELFF | TGTGCCACCAAAATCCGGAACACCGGGGAGCTGTTTTTT | many | - | TRBJ2-2 | TRBV11-3
CASSSTSGSSYEQYF | TGTGCCAGCAGCTCGACTAGCGGGAGCTCCTACGAGCAGTACTTC | many | TRBD2 | TRBJ2-7 | TRBV9
CASSTRQGARRETQYF | TGTGCCAGCAGCACTCGACAGGGGGCGCGTCGGGAGACCCAGTACTTC | many | TRBD1 | TRBJ2-5 | TRBV7-2
CASSPPTDNTDTQYF | TGTGCCAGCTCACCACCGACAGATAACACAGATACGCAGTATTTT | many | - | TRBJ2-3 | TRBV18
CASSQELYSDRETQYF | TGCGCCAGCAGCCAAGAGCTGTACAGTGACCGGGAGACCCAGTACTTC | - | - | TRBJ2-5 | TRBV4-3
CASSLGTGSSQPQHF | TGTGCCAGCAGCTTGGGGACAGGTTCGAGTCAGCCCCAGCATTTT | many | TRBD1 | TRBJ1-5 | TRBV5-8